The 26 T cell receptor beta chains below come from one sample, sequenced in a study of T cells in Graves' hyperthyroidism and ophthalmopathy. From RNA transcripts, TCR beta CDR3 regions were amplified. Using the HTBI primer set, a first-round RT-PCR was run on the TCR CDR3. TCRdb reprocessed the multiplex PCR reads with MiXCR, giving one entry per CDR3 protein. The sample records around 480,000 distinct CDR3 sequences, about an eighth being singletons. The specimen was blood. These receptors originate from a woman aged 18-29 years with Graves' hyperthyroidism.

This clonotype showed up just a few times. The rearrangement joins TRBV19 to TRBJ1-1; 9 nucleotides align to TRBD1. Trimming at V came to 4 bases and at J to 5 bases, leaving 5 bases not matched to a gene. CDR1 LNHDA and CDR2 SQIVND come from the germline V gene (reference sequence). This CDR3 is 14 amino acids long. CDR3 nucleotides: TGTGCCAGTAGTACGGGACAGGGTATAACTGAAGCTTTCTTT. It encodes CASSTGQGITEAFF.

At least ten counts were recorded for this clonotype. The chain joins TRBV27 to TRBJ2-1, with 15 bases identical to TRBD2. Looked up from germline, CDR1 is MNHEY and CDR2 is SMNVEV (reference sequence). The CDR3 is made up of 20 amino acids. With V trimmed by 3 bases and J by 6 bases, 15 bases remained unmatched. CDR3 protein: CASSFRGAGLAGGPSNEQFF. CDR3 coding DNA: TGTGCCAGCAGTTTTCGCGGAGCAGGACTAGCGGGAGGGCCGTCCAATGAGCAGTTCTTC.

This clonotype has ten or more counts. The genes are TRBV2 and TRBJ2-2; D remains unclear. V was clipped by 4 bases and J by 0 bases, with 12 bases between them. Germline-derived CDR1 and CDR2 are SNHLY and FYNNEI. The CDR3 consists of 16 residues. CDR3 sequence (DNA): TGTGCCAGCAGTGTGGTAATGGATGCGAACACCGGGGAGCTGTTTTTT. It yields the protein CASSVVMDANTGELFF.

This clonotype was seen ten or more times. The chain joins TRBV24-1 to TRBJ1-5; 8 bases map to TRBD1. Trimming at V came to 2 bases and at J to 2 bases, leaving 13 bases not matched to a gene. Germline V gene data show CDR1 as KGHDR and CDR2 as SFDVKD. The CDR3 is made up of 19 amino acids. CDR3 loop: CATSDSPTGGVGRNQPQHF. Here the CDR3 DNA reads TGTGCCACCAGTGATTCTCCTACAGGGGGGGTAGGACGCAATCAGCCCCAGCATTTT.

The chain combines TRBV11-2 with TRBJ1-1; 8 bases agree with TRBD1. V trimming: 1 base; J trimming: 3 bases; junction bases outside the gene matches: 10. The CDR3 extends over 17 amino acids. Germline V gives CDR1 SGHAT, CDR2 FQNNGV. CDR3 in DNA: TGTGCCAGCAGCTTAGGGCGTTTGACAGGGGTGGACACTGAAGCTTTCTTT. Translated: CASSLGRLTGVDTEAFF.

A few counts support this clonotype. V gene TRBV19 combines with J gene TRBJ2-1; TRBD2 might be the D (6 bases). Looked up from germline, CDR1 is LNHDA and CDR2 is SQIVND (reference sequence). V was trimmed by 7 bases and J by 3 bases, leaving 13 bases between them. The CDR3 length is 14 residues. The CDR3 protein is CASTGRGGYNEQFF. The CDR3 nucleotides read TGTGCCAGTACAGGGCGGGGAGGCTACAATGAGCAGTTCTTC. Based on the CDR3 plus reference TRBV19 and TRBJ2-1, the full variable domain is DGGITQSPKYLFRKEGQNVTLSCEQNLNHDAMYWYRQDPGQGLRLIYYSQIVNDFQKGDIAEGYSVSREKKESFPLTVTSAQKNPTAFYLCASTGRGGYNEQFFGPGTRLTVL.

At least ten counts were recorded for this clonotype. The chain employs TRBV7-2 and TRBJ1-2; TRBD1 is a possible D gene (6 bases). V lost 5 bases to trimming and J lost 2 bases, with 18 bases between them. The germline gives CDR1 SGHTA, CDR2 FQGNSA. The CDR3 totals 16 residues. This chain's CDR3 is CASSKRGGFFNYGYTF. CDR3 in DNA: TGTGCCAGCAGCAAAAGGGGGGGCTTCTTCAACTATGGCTACACCTTC.

Of note for this clonotype: A much larger clone lies one base from this, so it may be a read error. The V call is TRBV20-1, the J call TRBJ2-3; D remains ambiguous. Germline CDR1 reads DFQATT; CDR2 reads SNEGSKA (reference sequence). The CDR3 contains 14 residues. CDR3 in DNA: TGCACTGCTTCTGACTCCCTCTACACAGATACGCAGTATTTT. This sequence encodes CTASDSLYTDTQYF.

This clonotype has more than one count but fewer than ten. V usage is TRBV19 and J usage is TRBJ1-1, with D uncertain. The CDR3 totals 9 residues. Germline-derived CDR1 and CDR2 are LNHDA and SQIVND (reference sequence). V gave up 10 bases and J gave up 11 bases, with 11 bases separating them. DNA of the CDR3: TGTGCCATTCCCCTAGAGGCTTTCTTT. It codes for CAIPLEAFF.

This clonotype was counted many times. The chain carries TRBV13 and TRBJ2-1; TRBD2 aligns across 14 bases. The CDR3 loop spans 16 amino acids. Germline V gives CDR1 PRHDT, CDR2 FYEKMQ (reference sequence). V gave up 3 bases and J gave up 9 bases; unmatched junction bases: 7. The CDR3 loop is CASSLSGTSGSGEQFF. DNA of the CDR3: TGTGCCAGCAGCTTGAGCGGGACTAGCGGGAGTGGTGAGCAGTTCTTC. Full variable domain (rest looked up from reference TRBV13 and TRBJ2-1): AAGVIQSPRHLIKEKRETATLKCYPIPRHDTVYWYQQGPGQDPQFLISFYEKMQSDKGSIPDRFSAQQFSDYHSELNMSSLELGDSALYFCASSLSGTSGSGEQFFGPGTRLTVL.

V is TRBV6-5 and J is TRBJ2-7; TRBD2 might be the D (7 bases). V dropped 4 bases and J dropped 4 bases, with 14 bases sitting between them. Per germline, CDR1 MNHEY and CDR2 SVGAGI. The CDR3 covers 14 residues. CDR3 nucleotides: TGTGCCAGCAGTTCCCCGGGGAGGGGGTACGAGCAGTACTTC. Translated, it gives CASSSPGRGYEQYF.

This clonotype appeared many times. V usage is TRBV12-3 or TRBV12-4 and J usage is TRBJ2-2, with 9 bases fitting TRBD2. Unmatched junction bases numbered 12, after V lost 2 bases and J lost 5 bases. This CDR3 spans 18 amino acids. CDR3 protein: CASSLPPRLAEGTGELFF. In DNA, the CDR3 is TGTGCCAGCAGTTTACCCCCCAGACTAGCGGAGGGGACCGGGGAGCTGTTTTTT.

This clonotype was observed many times. V gene TRBV6-5 combines with J gene TRBJ1-1; no definite D call. Germline CDR1 and CDR2: MNHEY and SVGAGI. The germline V and J ends were trimmed by 0 bases and 3 bases, with 11 bases remaining between them. This CDR3 region has 15 residues. The CDR3 is CASSYSSTWYTEAFF. The CDR3, as DNA: TGTGCCAGCAGTTACTCGAGTACGTGGTACACTGAAGCTTTCTTT.

This clonotype has just a few counts. The chain carries TRBV30 and TRBJ2-3, with TRBD2 as a possible D gene (5 bases). V was clipped by 4 bases and J by 3 bases, with 17 bases between them. The CDR3 runs 15 residues. CDR1 GTSNPN and CDR2 SVGIG come from the germline V gene (reference sequence). The CDR3 reads CAWTKGVRGTDTQYF. The CDR3 bases are TGTGCCTGGACCAAAGGCGTCAGAGGGACAGATACGCAGTATTTT.

The chain uses TRBV5-1 and TRBJ2-1; D is possibly TRBD2 (6 bases). Germline assignment: CDR1 SGHRS and CDR2 YFSETQ. With 0 bases removed from V and 12 bases from J, the gap between germline ends came to 16 bases. The CDR3 covers 14 residues. For the CDR3, the DNA is TGCGCCAGCAGCTTGGCGGCGGGGAACGGGGGGCAGTTCTTC. This sequence encodes CASSLAAGNGGQFF.

This chain uses TRBV9 with TRBJ2-3, with 9 nucleotides matching TRBD2. This CDR3 contains 17 residues. Germline CDR1 and CDR2: SGDLS and YYNGEE. J gave up 3 bases and V 3 bases, and 11 bases lay outside the gene matches. The CDR3 DNA reads as TGTGCCAGCAGCGCCCCCCGGGAGCGGGAGGTAACAGATACGCAGTATTTT. It codes for CASSAPREREVTDTQYF. Filled out from reference TRBV9 and TRBJ2-3, the complete variable domain reads DSGVTQTPKHLITATGQRVTLRCSPRSGDLSVYWYQQSLDQGLQFLIQYYNGEERAKGNILERFSAQQFPDLHSELNLSSLELGDSALYFCASSAPREREVTDTQYFGPGTRLTVL.

This clonotype has just a few counts. CDR3 loop: CASSPPGSNEQFF. The CDR3 DNA sequence: TGTGCCAGCAGCCCCCCTGGCTCCAATGAGCAGTTCTTC. V gene TRBV7-3 combines with J gene TRBJ2-1; D uncertain. Trimming stripped 5 bases from V and 6 bases from J, with 11 bases between. The germline gives CDR1 SGHTA, CDR2 FQGTGA. This CDR3 is 13 amino acids long.

This clonotype was counted ten times or more. This chain uses TRBV7-8 with TRBJ2-7; 8 nucleotides agree with TRBD1. This CDR3 spans 16 amino acids. CDR1 and CDR2 from the germline V gene are SGHVS and FQNEAQ. After removal of 4 bases from V and 7 bases from J, the junction contained 15 bases not matched to a gene. CDR3 DNA: TGTGCCAGCAGCTCGAACCGGGACAGGTGGACGTATGAGCAGTACTTC. This translates into CASSSNRDRWTYEQYF.

This clonotype was seen ten or more times. The chain uses TRBV6-1 and TRBJ1-3; D unresolved. Between the trimmed V and J ends, which lost 5 bases and 0 bases, there was a span of 11 bases. The germline gives CDR1 MNHNS, CDR2 SASEGT. The CDR3 consists of 15 residues. The CDR3 here is CASSQGRTSGNTIYF. CDR3 nucleotide sequence: TGTGCCAGCAGTCAAGGACGGACCTCTGGAAACACCATATATTTT.

This clonotype was seen at least ten times. The chain combines TRBV20-1 with TRBJ1-1; D not certain. CDR1 is DFQATT and CDR2 is SNEGSKA in the germline V gene (reference sequence). There are 13 residues in the CDR3. Deletions cut 4 bases from V and 1 base from J, with 10 bases between. The CDR3 DNA follows: TGCAGTGCTAATCCTGAAGGGAACACTGAAGCTTTCTTT. This encodes CSANPEGNTEAFF.

The rearrangement joins TRBV5-4 to TRBJ1-1, with no clear D. The CDR3 consists of 15 residues. Trimming stripped 4 bases from V and 1 base from J, with 14 bases between. Germline V gives CDR1 SGHNT, CDR2 YYREEE (reference sequence). CDR3 coding DNA: TGTGCCAGCAGCACCCGACGCCTAGCGAACACTGAAGCTTTCTTT. Encoded protein: CASSTRRLANTEAFF.

The gene calls are TRBV14 and TRBJ2-7; unclear D gene. V was shortened by 4 bases and J by 0 bases, with 10 bases between the two germline ends. CDR3 length: 14 amino acids. Germline assignment: CDR1 SGHDN and CDR2 FVKESK. For the CDR3, the DNA is TGTGCCAGCAGCCCGATGGGGAACTCCTACGAGCAGTACTTC. Amino acid sequence: CASSPMGNSYEQYF.

As to this clonotype: This may come from a read error, since a much larger clone is one base off. The V and J genes are TRBV11-2 and TRBJ2-6; 9 bases match TRBD1. The CDR3 runs to 16 residues. The V gene's germline CDR1 is SGHAT and CDR2 FQNNGV. CDR3 nucleotides: TGTGCCAGCAGCTCAGTACAGGGGGCTGGGGCCAGCGTCCTGACTTTC. Translated, it gives CASSSVQGAGASVLTF.

Ten or more counts support this clonotype. The chain carries TRBV11-3 and TRBJ2-7; possibly TRBD1 for D (6 bases). Trimming shortened V by 2 bases and J by 0 bases, and 20 bases separated the two germline ends. The V gene's germline CDR1 is SGHNT and CDR2 YENEEA. The CDR3 is 18 residues long. The CDR3, as DNA: TGTGCCAGCAGCTTACTGGGGGCCACAGCGCTGATCTCCTACGAGCAGTACTTC. Residues: CASSLLGATALISYEQYF.

The chain carries TRBV7-9 and TRBJ2-2; 8 nucleotides line up with TRBD1. CDR3 length equals 14 residues. The J segment lost 7 bases and the V segment lost 4 bases, leaving 5 bases of the junction unmatched. Germline V gives CDR1 SEHNR, CDR2 FQNEAQ (reference sequence). The CDR3 region has the DNA TGTGCCAGCAGCTCGGGACAGGTTGGCGGGGAGCTGTTTTTT. As protein: CASSSGQVGGELFF.

This clonotype was counted ten times or more. This chain joins TRBV12-3 or TRBV12-4 and TRBJ2-2; D gene unclear. V lost 8 bases and J 5 bases, leaving 6 bases between the germline ends. This CDR3 contains 11 residues. The CDR3 DNA sequence: TGTGCCAGCGATAGGACCGGGGAGCTGTTTTTT. This codes for CASDRTGELFF.